This TCR beta chain was identified during a study of blood T cell repertoires in COVID-19. Study background: The analysed material was cDNA or gDNA that came from T cells, B-cell-depleted T cells, or PBMCs.

The CDR3 loop spans 12 amino acids. The germline CDR1 and CDR2 sequences are KGHSH and LQKENI. Trimming stripped 8 bases from V and 0 bases from J, with 7 bases between. Assay: immunoSEQ multiplex PCR; the TCRdb copy retains only in-frame clones and omits some. Of under 250,000 clones listed, around 82% are singletons. Individuals aged about 18 to 100 years were recruited from 24 US areas. Categorization into cohorts depended on clinical history that participants reported. The sample comprised PBMCs or T cells enriched from blood (not recorded which). The V gene is TRBV18, the J gene TRBJ1-1; no definite D call. This sequence originates from a woman aged 50 to 60 who had been exposed to COVID-19. The CDR3 nucleotides read TGTGCCAGCGCGACTTTGAACACTGAAGCTTTCTTT. It encodes CASATLNTEAFF. The entire variable domain, with the rest obtained from reference TRBV18 and TRBJ1-1, is as follows: NAGVMQNPRHLVRRRGQEARLRCSPMKGHSHVYWYRQLPEEGLKFMVYLQKENIIDESGMPKERFSAEFPKEGPSILRIQQVVRGDSAAYFCASATLNTEAFFGQGTRLTVV.